Following are 29 T cell receptor beta chains from one sample sequenced in a study of blood T cell repertoires in COVID-19. Clones were sequenced by immunoSEQ multiplex PCR, and TCRdb holds only the in-frame ones, with some missing. The sample lists approximately 330,000 clones, roughly 89% occurring once. Input material: peripheral blood. The receptor set was obtained from a man aged 25 to 40 with COVID-19, enrolled during active disease.

The rearrangement links TRBV29-1 to TRBJ1-2, with no clear D. This CDR3 comprises 15 residues. Germline loops: CDR1 SQVTM, CDR2 ANQGSEA. The V end was cut by 4 bases, the J end by 0 bases, with 15 bases between. The CDR3 here is CSVVYWLKSNYGYTF. The CDR3 coding sequence is TGCAGCGTTGTGTACTGGTTGAAGTCTAACTATGGCTACACCTTC.

The chain carries TRBV10-1 and TRBJ1-1; tentatively, D is TRBD1 (6 bases). CDR3 length: 13 amino acids. In germline, CDR1 is WNHNN, CDR2 SYGVQD (reference sequence). The ends were cut back, 5 bases at V and 2 bases at J, with 9 bases in the middle. CDR3 residues: CASSYRDNTEAFF. As DNA, the CDR3 is TGCGCCAGCAGTTACAGGGATAACACTGAAGCTTTCTTT.

This chain links TRBV19 with TRBJ1-1; D not resolved. The V end lost 3 bases, the J end lost 0 bases, and 8 bases lay between the germline ends. CDR1 is LNHDA, CDR2 SQIVND, per germline (reference sequence). There are 14 residues in the CDR3. CDR3 sequence (DNA): TGTGCCAGTAGTATGCGGTCGCTGAACACTGAAGCTTTCTTT. Its protein is CASSMRSLNTEAFF.

This clone was seen more than once but under ten times. This chain uses TRBV12-3 or TRBV12-4 with TRBJ1-1; a possible D gene is TRBD1 (6 bases). Trimming stripped 3 bases from V and 6 bases from J, with 8 bases between. The CDR3 extends over 12 amino acids. CDR3 in DNA: TGTGCCAGCAGTTTCAGGGGCCCTGAAGCTTTCTTT. Translating gives CASSFRGPEAFF.

The gene calls are TRBV7-8 and TRBJ1-6; tentatively, D is TRBD1 (6 bases). Trimming removed 5 bases at V and 7 bases at J, with 21 bases between. This CDR3 has 17 amino acids. Germline-derived CDR1 and CDR2 are SGHVS and FQNEAQ. CDR3 loop: CASSPSPGAGQNSPLHF. The CDR3 DNA sequence: TGTGCCAGCAGCCCGTCCCCAGGGGCCGGCCAAAATTCACCCCTCCACTTT.

The CDR3 loop is CSVDIEGQGYGYTF. CDR3 coding DNA: TGCAGCGTTGATATAGAGGGACAGGGCTATGGCTACACCTTC. The V and J genes are TRBV29-1 and TRBJ1-2, with 9 positions matching TRBD1. There are 14 residues in the CDR3. The ends lost 3 bases at V and 4 bases at J; junction bases unmatched: 6. Germline V gene data show CDR1 as SQVTM and CDR2 as ANQGSEA.

J is TRBJ1-5 and V is TRBV24-1; 7 bases map to TRBD1. The CDR3 spans 13 residues. J gave up 4 bases and V 10 bases, and 6 bases lay outside the gene matches. Germline CDR1 reads KGHDR; CDR2 reads SFDVKD. The CDR3 here is CATQLQGNQPQHF. In nucleotides, the CDR3 is TGTGCCACGCAGCTACAGGGGAATCAGCCCCAGCATTTT.

J is TRBJ2-5 and V is TRBV6-2 or TRBV6-3; 8 bases fit TRBD2. There are 16 residues in the CDR3. V lost 0 bases and J lost 0; bases outside the gene matches: 3. Germline V gene sequence: CDR1 MNHEY, CDR2 SVGEGT. The CDR3 loop reads CASSYSTGGYQETQYF. In DNA, the CDR3 is TGTGCCAGCAGTTACTCCACGGGGGGGTACCAAGAGACCCAGTACTTC.

The chain joins TRBV7-9 to TRBJ2-6, with D perhaps matching TRBD1 (6 bases). Germline V gene lookup returns CDR1 SEHNR and CDR2 FQNEAQ (reference sequence). V was shortened by 6 bases and J by 1 base, with 19 bases between the two germline ends. This CDR3 spans 18 amino acids. CDR3 sequence: CASRRTGTQRSGANVLTF. The CDR3, as DNA: TGTGCCAGCAGACGAACAGGGACCCAACGTTCTGGGGCCAACGTCCTGACTTTC.

The chain couples TRBV27 to TRBJ2-1; TRBD1 agrees at 10 bases. The CDR3 spans 14 residues. V gave up 6 bases and J gave up 3 bases; unmatched junction bases: 2. Germline V gives CDR1 MNHEY, CDR2 SMNVEV (reference sequence). In DNA form, the CDR3 reads TGTGCCAGCAGACGGGACAGGGGCTACAATGAGCAGTTCTTC. It is translated as CASRRDRGYNEQFF.

This chain links TRBV7-9 with TRBJ2-2; 7 positions match TRBD2. Germline V lookup: CDR1 SEHNR, CDR2 FQNEAQ (reference sequence). The CDR3 has 15 amino acids. The J segment lost 4 bases and the V segment lost 8 bases, leaving 10 bases of the junction unmatched. CDR3 loop: CASLEGRASTGELFF. The CDR3 DNA reads as TGTGCCAGCCTAGAGGGGAGGGCGAGCACCGGGGAGCTGTTTTTT.

The chain recombines TRBV20-1 with TRBJ1-3; perhaps TRBD1 as D (6 bases). V lost 5 bases and J lost 7, with 9 bases in between. CDR3 length: 11 amino acids. The germline gives CDR1 DFQATT, CDR2 SNEGSKA (reference sequence). The CDR3 protein is CSAVQGNTIYF. CDR3 DNA sequence: TGCAGTGCTGTACAGGGTAACACCATATATTTT.

The chain is built from TRBV30 and TRBJ1-6, with 7 bases identical to TRBD1. The CDR3 contains 14 residues. In germline, CDR1 is GTSNPN, CDR2 SVGIG (reference sequence). After removal of 3 bases from V and 6 bases from J, the junction contained 5 bases not matched to a gene. The CDR3 reads CAWSPGTVNSPLHF. DNA of the CDR3: TGTGCCTGGAGCCCAGGGACAGTTAATTCACCCCTCCACTTT.

The V gene is TRBV5-6, the J gene TRBJ2-7; TRBD1 aligns across 7 bases. The V gene's germline CDR1 is SGHDT and CDR2 YYEEEE. The CDR3 sequence is 15 residues long. Trimming removed 3 bases from V and 2 bases from J; junction bases left unmatched: 8. The CDR3 region has the DNA TGTGCCAGCAGCTCGGACGGGACAGTGGCCTACGAGCAGTACTTC. This sequence encodes CASSSDGTVAYEQYF.

The chain carries TRBV27 and TRBJ2-7, with 9 bases matching TRBD1. The junction had 8 bases not matched to a gene; V was cut back by 5 bases and J by 3 bases. The CDR3 totals 15 residues. Germline V gene data show CDR1 as MNHEY and CDR2 as SMNVEV (reference sequence). For the CDR3, the DNA is TGTGCCAGCAGTCCTCGGGGACAGGGAAACTACGAGCAGTACTTC. Protein sequence: CASSPRGQGNYEQYF.

This chain connects TRBV5-4 to TRBJ1-6; 11 bases map to TRBD1. The CDR3 loop spans 18 amino acids. Germline values: CDR1 SGHNT, CDR2 YYREEE (reference sequence). V was pared by 2 bases and J by 2 bases, with 6 bases of the junction left unmatched. The CDR3 DNA reads TGTGCCAGCAGCTTCGGGACAGGGGGTAGTACCTATAATTCACCCCTCCACTTT. Translation: CASSFGTGGSTYNSPLHF.

The chain carries TRBV27 and TRBJ2-6; TRBD1 is a possible D gene (5 bases). V was pared by 1 base and J by 4 bases, with 8 bases between. Germline loops: CDR1 MNHEY, CDR2 SMNVEV (reference sequence). The CDR3 loop spans 15 amino acids. Here the CDR3 DNA reads TGTGCCAGCAGTTTATATGGGGCAGGGGCCAACGTCCTGACTTTC. This codes for CASSLYGAGANVLTF. The variable domain in full, with the rest retrieved from reference TRBV27 and TRBJ2-6, is EAQVTQNPRYLITVTGKKLTVTCSQNMNHEYMSWYRQDPGLGLRQIYYSMNVEVTDKGDVPEGYKVSRKEKRNFPLILESPSPNQTSLYFCASSLYGAGANVLTFGAGSRLTVL.

The chain has TRBV7-2 and TRBJ2-7; D perhaps matches TRBD2 (7 bases). V lost 5 bases and J 4 bases, leaving 21 bases between the germline ends. Looked up from germline, CDR1 is SGHTA and CDR2 is FQGNSA. This CDR3 region has 16 residues. The CDR3 nucleotides are TGTGCCAGCAGCCCATTTTGGGGGGGGGCAGATTACGAGCAGTACTTC. Encoded protein: CASSPFWGGADYEQYF.

V is TRBV6-2 or TRBV6-3 and J is TRBJ2-2; a possible D gene is TRBD1 (6 bases). V lost 2 bases and J lost 5, with 12 bases in between. The CDR3 spans 15 residues. The germline gives CDR1 MNHEY, CDR2 SVGEGT. CDR3 in amino acids: CASSYPGHTTGELFF. CDR3 sequence (DNA): TGTGCCAGCAGTTACCCGGGACATACTACCGGGGAGCTGTTTTTT.

The rearrangement uses TRBV7-9 and TRBJ2-7; 12 positions agree with TRBD2. Germline CDR1 reads SEHNR; CDR2 reads FQNEAQ (reference sequence). This CDR3 has 14 residues. With V trimmed by 3 bases and J by 10 bases, 7 bases remained unmatched. The CDR3 region is CASSLGTSGRTQYF. The CDR3, as DNA: TGTGCCAGCAGCTTGGGGACTAGCGGGCGCACCCAGTACTTC.

The J gene is TRBJ2-7, the V gene TRBV7-2; D might be TRBD1 (6 bases). Germline CDR1 reads SGHTA; CDR2 reads FQGNSA. The ends were cut back, 5 bases at V and 4 bases at J, with 12 bases in the middle. The CDR3 runs to 13 residues. The chain's CDR3 is CASSPWDTYEQYF. The CDR3 DNA reads as TGTGCCAGCAGCCCCTGGGACACTTACGAGCAGTACTTC. Looking up the rest from reference TRBV7-2 and TRBJ2-7 gives the full variable domain: GAGVSQSPSNKVTEKGKDVELRCDPISGHTALYWYRQSLGQGLEFLIYFQGNSAPDKSGLPSDRFSAERTGGSVSTLTIQRTQQEDSAVYLCASSPWDTYEQYFGPGTRLTVT.

With regard to this clone: The sample has other DNA sequences that encode this CDR3 too. The V gene is TRBV10-3, the J gene TRBJ1-1, with 8 bases that match TRBD1. CDR1 ENHRY and CDR2 SYGVKD come from the germline V gene. Trimming cost V 0 bases and J 5 bases; bases outside gene matches: 5. The CDR3 has 15 amino acids. The CDR3 region is CAISESTGVGTEAFF. In nucleotides, the CDR3 is TGTGCCATCAGTGAGTCGACAGGGGTGGGGACTGAAGCTTTCTTT.

This rearrangement joins TRBV4-1 to TRBJ1-6, with no clear D. This CDR3 is built from 17 residues. V lost 0 bases, J lost 5 bases, and 14 bases lay in between. Germline V CDR1 and CDR2: MGHRA, YSYEKL. CDR3 nucleotides: TGCGCCAGCAGCCAAGAGGGAGTGATAGGGAATAATTCACCCCTCCACTTT. Translating it yields CASSQEGVIGNNSPLHF.

This clone showed up just once. This rearrangement joins TRBV23-1 to TRBJ1-3; D remains ambiguous. TRBV23-1 is designated an ORF whose function remains uncertain. V shed 2 bases and J shed 0 bases, with 11 bases lying between them. This CDR3 has 16 residues. The CDR3 nucleotides read TGCGCCAGCAGTCAAACCCACGGGGACTCTGGAAACACCATATATTTT. Encoded protein: CASSQTHGDSGNTIYF.

V and J are TRBV7-2 and TRBJ1-4; D ambiguous. The V and J ends lost 4 bases and 7 bases respectively, with 7 bases between them. Germline-derived CDR1 and CDR2 are SGHTA and FQGNSA. The CDR3 contains 12 residues. CDR3 residues: CASSSFGEKLFF. CDR3 nucleotide sequence: TGTGCCAGCAGCTCTTTCGGTGAAAAACTGTTTTTT.

The chain recombines TRBV6-6 with TRBJ2-3; tentatively, D is TRBD1 (5 bases). Germline lookup yields CDR1 MNHNY and CDR2 SVGAGI (reference sequence). The CDR3 spans 14 residues. V was clipped by 0 bases and J by 4 bases, with 8 bases between them. The CDR3 loop reads CASSYSGRSDTQYF. The CDR3 DNA is TGTGCCAGCAGTTACTCGGGGCGGTCAGATACGCAGTATTTT.

This clone was counted once. J is TRBJ2-3 and V is TRBV7-3; TRBD1 agrees at 8 bases. The ends lost 4 bases at V and 3 bases at J; junction bases unmatched: 12. The CDR3 runs 17 residues. Per germline, CDR1 SGHTA and CDR2 FQGTGA. This CDR3 is CASSSPPNRGATDTQYF. The CDR3 DNA sequence: TGTGCCAGCAGCTCCCCGCCCAACAGGGGGGCGACAGATACGCAGTATTTT.

The chain uses TRBV27 and TRBJ2-2, with 9 bases lining up with TRBD1. This CDR3 region has 13 residues. The ends lost 7 bases at V and 8 bases at J; junction bases unmatched: 5. CDR1 MNHEY and CDR2 SMNVEV come from the germline V gene (reference sequence). The CDR3 DNA is TGTGCCAGCACCATAGACAGGGGGGGGGAGCTGTTTTTT. Translated, it gives CASTIDRGGELFF.

The chain has TRBV5-8 and TRBJ2-3; 7 nucleotides match TRBD2. With 6 bases clipped from V and 5 bases from J, the junction kept 12 bases outside the gene matches. Germline-derived CDR1 and CDR2 are SGHTS and YDEGEE. The CDR3 is 15 amino acids. The CDR3 nucleotides read TGTGCCAGCACCCCCGGGACTACCGTTTTAGATACGCAGTATTTT. It codes for CASTPGTTVLDTQYF.